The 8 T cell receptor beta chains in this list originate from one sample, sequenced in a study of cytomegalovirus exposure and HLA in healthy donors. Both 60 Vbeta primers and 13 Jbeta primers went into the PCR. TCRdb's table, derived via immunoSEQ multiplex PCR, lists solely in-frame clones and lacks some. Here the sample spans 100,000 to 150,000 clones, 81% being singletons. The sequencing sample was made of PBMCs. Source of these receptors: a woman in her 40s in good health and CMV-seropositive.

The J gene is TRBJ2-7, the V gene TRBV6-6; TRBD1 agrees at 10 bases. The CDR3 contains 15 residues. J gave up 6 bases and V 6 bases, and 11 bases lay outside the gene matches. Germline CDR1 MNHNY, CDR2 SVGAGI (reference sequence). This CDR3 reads CASRAGTGASREQYF. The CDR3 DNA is TGTGCCAGCAGGGCCGGGACAGGGGCTTCTCGCGAGCAGTACTTC.

The CDR3 DNA sequence: TGTGCCACCGCGACAGACTACGAGCAGTACTTC. Amino acid sequence: CATATDYEQYF. The gene calls are TRBV6-6 and TRBJ2-7, with D possibly being TRBD1 (5 bases). Trimming cost V 10 bases and J 3 bases, with 10 bases left between them. This CDR3 region has 11 residues. CDR1 is MNHNY and CDR2 is SVGAGI in the germline V gene (reference sequence).

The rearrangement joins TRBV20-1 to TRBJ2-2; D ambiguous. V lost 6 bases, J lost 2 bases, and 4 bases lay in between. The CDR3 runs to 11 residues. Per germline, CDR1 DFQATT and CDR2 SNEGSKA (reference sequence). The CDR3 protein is CSAANTGELFF. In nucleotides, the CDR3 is TGCAGTGCGGCCAACACCGGGGAGCTGTTTTTT.

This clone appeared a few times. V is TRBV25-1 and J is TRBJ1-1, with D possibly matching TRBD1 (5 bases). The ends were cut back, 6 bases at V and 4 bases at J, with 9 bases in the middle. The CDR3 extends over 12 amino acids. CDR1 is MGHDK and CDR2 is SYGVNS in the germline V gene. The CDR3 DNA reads TGTGCCAGCAGGGCAGGGTTCACTGAAGCTTTCTTT. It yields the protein CASRAGFTEAFF.

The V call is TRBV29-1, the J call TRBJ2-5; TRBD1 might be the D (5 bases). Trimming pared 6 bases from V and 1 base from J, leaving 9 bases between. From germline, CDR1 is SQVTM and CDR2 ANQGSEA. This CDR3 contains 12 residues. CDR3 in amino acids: CSVLGAQETQYF. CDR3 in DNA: TGCAGCGTCTTAGGGGCCCAAGAGACCCAGTACTTC.

The CDR3 protein is CASIGTGLLKNYGYTF. The DNA of the CDR3 is TGTGCCAGCATAGGGACAGGGTTACTTAAGAACTATGGCTACACCTTC. The gene calls are TRBV6-6 and TRBJ1-2; 9 bases agree with TRBD1. The V gene end was trimmed by 7 bases and the J gene end by 2 bases; junction bases not matched to a gene: 11. The CDR3 has 16 amino acids. Per germline, CDR1 MNHNY and CDR2 SVGAGI (reference sequence).

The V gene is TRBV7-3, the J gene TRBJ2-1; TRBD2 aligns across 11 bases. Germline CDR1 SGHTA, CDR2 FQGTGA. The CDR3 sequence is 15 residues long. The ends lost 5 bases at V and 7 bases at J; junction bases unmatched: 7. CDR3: CASSLSGRARNEQFF. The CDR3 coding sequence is TGTGCCAGCAGCCTTAGCGGGAGGGCCAGAAATGAGCAGTTCTTC.

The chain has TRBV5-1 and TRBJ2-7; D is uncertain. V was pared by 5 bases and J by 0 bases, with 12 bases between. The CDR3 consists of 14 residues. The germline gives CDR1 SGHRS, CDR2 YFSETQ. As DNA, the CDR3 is TGCGCCAGCAGTCCCGAGGCCCTCTCCTACGAGCAGTACTTC. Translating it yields CASSPEALSYEQYF.